Below, one T cell receptor (beta chain) is given with its context. The data are from a study of beta chain features in type 1 diabetes. The whole isolated RNA underwent reverse transcription, so sequencing captured expressed TCRB transcripts. Using immunoSEQ multiplex PCR, the repertoire was profiled, and TCRdb retains in-frame clones only, with some absent. The sample shows 20,000 to 25,000 clones, roughly three quarters of them seen only once. The germline CDR1 and CDR2 sequences are MGHRA and YSYEKL. The length of the CDR3 is 15 residues. V lost 2 bases to trimming and J lost 4 bases, with 15 bases between them.

The source material was Tregs from blood. This chain uses TRBV4-1 with TRBJ2-7, with D tentatively TRBD2 (6 bases). This receptor was obtained from a woman aged 40 to 50 in good health. Here the CDR3 DNA reads TGCGCCAGCAGCCAATCCCCGGGGGAAGCGTACGAGCAGTACTTC. Translated, it gives CASSQSPGEAYEQYF.